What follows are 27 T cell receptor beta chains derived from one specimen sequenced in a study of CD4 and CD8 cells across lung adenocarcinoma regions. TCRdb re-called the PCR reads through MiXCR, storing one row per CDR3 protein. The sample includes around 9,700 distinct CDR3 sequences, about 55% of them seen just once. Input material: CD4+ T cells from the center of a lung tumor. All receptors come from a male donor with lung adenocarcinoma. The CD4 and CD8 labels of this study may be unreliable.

The DNA for the CDR3 is TGTGCCAGCAAAAGCGCCTCTAAGCGGGAGCAGTTCTTC. The encoded protein is CASKSASKREQFF. The gene calls are TRBV6-1 and TRBJ2-1; D might be TRBD2 (5 bases). The CDR3 spans 13 residues. Trimming took 7 bases from V and 10 from J, leaving 17 bases between them. CDR1 is MNHNS and CDR2 is SASEGT in the germline V gene.

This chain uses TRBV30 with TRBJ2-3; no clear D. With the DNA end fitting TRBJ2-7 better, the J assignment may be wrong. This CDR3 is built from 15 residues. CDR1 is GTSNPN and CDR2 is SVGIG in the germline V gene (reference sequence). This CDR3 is CAWSAQMPGYYEQYF. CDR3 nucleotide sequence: TGTGCCTGGAGTGCCCAGATGCCGGGCTATTACGAGCAGTACTTC.

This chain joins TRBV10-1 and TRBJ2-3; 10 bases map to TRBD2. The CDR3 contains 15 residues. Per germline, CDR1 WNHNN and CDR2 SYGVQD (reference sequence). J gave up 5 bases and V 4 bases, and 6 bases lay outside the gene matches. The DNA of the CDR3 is TGCGCCAGCAGTGCCGGGACTAGCGCCAAAGATACGCAGTATTTT. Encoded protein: CASSAGTSAKDTQYF.

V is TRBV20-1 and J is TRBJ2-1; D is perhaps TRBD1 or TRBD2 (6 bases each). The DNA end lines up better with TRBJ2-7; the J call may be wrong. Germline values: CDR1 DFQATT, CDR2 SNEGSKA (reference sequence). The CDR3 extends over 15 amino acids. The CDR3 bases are TGCAGTGCTAGAGCGGAAGACAGGTGGGGGGACGAGCAGTACTTC. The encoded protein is CSARAEDRWGDEQYF.

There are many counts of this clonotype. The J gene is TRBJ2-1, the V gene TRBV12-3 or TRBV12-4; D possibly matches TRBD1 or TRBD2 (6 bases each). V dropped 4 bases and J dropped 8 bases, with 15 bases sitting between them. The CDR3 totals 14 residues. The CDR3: CASSYGGSGYEQFF. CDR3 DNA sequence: TGTGCCAGCAGTTACGGGGGCTCGGGGTATGAGCAGTTCTTC.

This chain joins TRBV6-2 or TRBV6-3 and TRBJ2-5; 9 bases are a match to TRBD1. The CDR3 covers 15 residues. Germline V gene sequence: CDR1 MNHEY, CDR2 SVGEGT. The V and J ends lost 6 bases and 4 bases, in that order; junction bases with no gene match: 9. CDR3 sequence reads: CASRRDRVGVETQYF. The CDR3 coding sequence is TGTGCCAGCAGACGGGACAGGGTGGGAGTAGAGACCCAGTACTTC.

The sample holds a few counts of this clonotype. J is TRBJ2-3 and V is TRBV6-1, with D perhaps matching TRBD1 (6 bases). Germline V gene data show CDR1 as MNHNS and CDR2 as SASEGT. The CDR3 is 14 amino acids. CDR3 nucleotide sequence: TGTGCGGGCAGTGGGGGCAGTGGGGCAGATACGCAGTATTTT. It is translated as CAGSGGSGADTQYF.

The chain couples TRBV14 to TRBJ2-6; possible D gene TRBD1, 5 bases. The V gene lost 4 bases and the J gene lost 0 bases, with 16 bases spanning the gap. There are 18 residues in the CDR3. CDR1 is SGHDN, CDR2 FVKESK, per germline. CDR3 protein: CASSPLAGKSSGANVLTF. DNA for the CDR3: TGTGCCAGCAGCCCTCTGGCAGGGAAAAGCTCTGGGGCCAACGTCCTGACTTTC. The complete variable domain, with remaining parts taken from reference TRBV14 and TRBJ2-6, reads EAGVTQFPSHSVIEKGQTVTLRCDPISGHDNLYWYRRVMGKEIKFLLHFVKESKQDESGMPNNRFLAERTGGTYSTLKVQPAELEDSGVYFCASSPLAGKSSGANVLTFGAGSRLTVL.

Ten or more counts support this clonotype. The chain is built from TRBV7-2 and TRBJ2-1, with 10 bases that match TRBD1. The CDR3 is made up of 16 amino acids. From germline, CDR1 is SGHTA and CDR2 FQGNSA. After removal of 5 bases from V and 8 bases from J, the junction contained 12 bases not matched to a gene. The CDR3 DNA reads TGTGCCAGCAGCATCTCCGGGACAGGGGTGGTATATGAGCAGTTCTTC. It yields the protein CASSISGTGVVYEQFF.

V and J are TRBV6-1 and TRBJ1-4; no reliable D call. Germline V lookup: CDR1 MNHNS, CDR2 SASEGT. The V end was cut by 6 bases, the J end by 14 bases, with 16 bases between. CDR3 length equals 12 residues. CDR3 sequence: CASSVDRTRLFF. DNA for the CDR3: TGTGCCAGCAGCGTAGACCGAACAAGGCTGTTTTTT.

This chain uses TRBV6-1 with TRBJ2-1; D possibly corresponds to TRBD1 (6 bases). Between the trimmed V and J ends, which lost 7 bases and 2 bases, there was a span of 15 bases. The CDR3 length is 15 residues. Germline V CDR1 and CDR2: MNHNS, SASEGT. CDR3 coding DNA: TGTGCCAGCACCAAACAGGGTTCCCCCTACAATGAGCAGTTCTTC. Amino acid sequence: CASTKQGSPYNEQFF.

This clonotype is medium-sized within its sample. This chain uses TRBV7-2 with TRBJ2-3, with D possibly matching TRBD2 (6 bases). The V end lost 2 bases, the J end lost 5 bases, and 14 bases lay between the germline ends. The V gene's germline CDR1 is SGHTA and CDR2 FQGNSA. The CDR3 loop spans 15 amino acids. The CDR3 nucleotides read TGTGCCAGCAGCTTACGGCGGGAAGTGGGAGATACGCAGTATTTT. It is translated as CASSLRREVGDTQYF. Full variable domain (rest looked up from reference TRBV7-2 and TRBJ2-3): GAGVSQSPSNKVTEKGKDVELRCDPISGHTALYWYRQSLGQGLEFLIYFQGNSAPDKSGLPSDRFSAERTGGSVSTLTIQRTQQEDSAVYLCASSLRREVGDTQYFGPGTRLTVL.

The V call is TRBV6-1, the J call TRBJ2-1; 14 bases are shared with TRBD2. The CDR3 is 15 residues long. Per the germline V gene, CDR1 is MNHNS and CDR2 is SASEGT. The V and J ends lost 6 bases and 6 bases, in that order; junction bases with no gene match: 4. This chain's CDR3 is CASRGTSGSINEQFF. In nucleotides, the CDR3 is TGTGCCAGCAGAGGGACTAGCGGGAGTATCAATGAGCAGTTCTTC.

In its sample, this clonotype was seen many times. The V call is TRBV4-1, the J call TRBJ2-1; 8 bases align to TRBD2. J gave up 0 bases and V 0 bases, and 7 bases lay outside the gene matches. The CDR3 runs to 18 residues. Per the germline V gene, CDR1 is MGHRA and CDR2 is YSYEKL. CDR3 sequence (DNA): TGCGCCAGCAGCCAAGATCGGCTAGCGGGTAGCTCCTACAATGAGCAGTTCTTC. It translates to CASSQDRLAGSSYNEQFF.

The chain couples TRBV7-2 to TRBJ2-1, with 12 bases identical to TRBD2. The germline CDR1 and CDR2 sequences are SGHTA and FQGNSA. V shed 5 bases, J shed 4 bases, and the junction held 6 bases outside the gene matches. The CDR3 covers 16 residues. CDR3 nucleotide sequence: TGTGCCAGCAGCCTCCGGACTAGCGGGACGTACAATGAGCAGTTCTTC. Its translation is CASSLRTSGTYNEQFF.

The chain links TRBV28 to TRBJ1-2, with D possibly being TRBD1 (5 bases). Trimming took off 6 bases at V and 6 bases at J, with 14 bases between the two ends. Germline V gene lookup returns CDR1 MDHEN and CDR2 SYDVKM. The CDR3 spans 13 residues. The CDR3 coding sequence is TGTGCCAGCAGCTGGGGGAGGGTCGATGGCTACACCTTC. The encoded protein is CASSWGRVDGYTF.

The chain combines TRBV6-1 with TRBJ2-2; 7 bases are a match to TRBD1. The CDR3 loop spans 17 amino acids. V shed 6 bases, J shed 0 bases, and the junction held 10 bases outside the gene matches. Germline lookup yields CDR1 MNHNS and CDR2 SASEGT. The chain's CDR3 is CASSSDAGTANTGELFF. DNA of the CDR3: TGTGCCAGCAGCTCGGACGCCGGGACAGCGAACACCGGGGAGCTGTTTTTT.

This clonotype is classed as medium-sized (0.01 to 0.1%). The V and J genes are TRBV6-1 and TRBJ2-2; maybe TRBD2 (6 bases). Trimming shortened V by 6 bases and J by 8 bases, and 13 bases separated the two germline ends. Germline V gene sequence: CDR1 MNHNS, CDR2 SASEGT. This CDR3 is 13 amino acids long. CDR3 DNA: TGTGCCAGCAGAATGGGACTCTCAGGGGAGCTGTTTTTT. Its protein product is CASRMGLSGELFF.

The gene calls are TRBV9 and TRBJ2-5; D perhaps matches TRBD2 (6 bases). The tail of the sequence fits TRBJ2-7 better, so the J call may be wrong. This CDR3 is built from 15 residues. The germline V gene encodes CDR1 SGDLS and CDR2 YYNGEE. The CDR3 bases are TGTGCCAGCAGCGTAGACGGGGCGACTAGCTACGAGCAGTACTTC. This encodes CASSVDGATSYEQYF.

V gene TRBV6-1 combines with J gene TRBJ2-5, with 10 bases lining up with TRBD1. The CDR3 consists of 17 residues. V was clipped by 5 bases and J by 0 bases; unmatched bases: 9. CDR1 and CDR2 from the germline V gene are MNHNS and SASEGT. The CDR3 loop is CASSRGTGVLNQETQYF. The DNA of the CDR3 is TGTGCCAGCAGTCGGGGGACAGGGGTACTTAACCAAGAGACCCAGTACTTC.

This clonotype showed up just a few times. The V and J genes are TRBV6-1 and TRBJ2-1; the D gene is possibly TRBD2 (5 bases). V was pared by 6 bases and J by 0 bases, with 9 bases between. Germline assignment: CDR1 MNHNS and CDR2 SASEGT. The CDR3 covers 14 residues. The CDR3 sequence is CASRSGSSYNEQFF. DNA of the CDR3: TGTGCCAGCAGGTCGGGGAGCTCCTACAATGAGCAGTTCTTC.

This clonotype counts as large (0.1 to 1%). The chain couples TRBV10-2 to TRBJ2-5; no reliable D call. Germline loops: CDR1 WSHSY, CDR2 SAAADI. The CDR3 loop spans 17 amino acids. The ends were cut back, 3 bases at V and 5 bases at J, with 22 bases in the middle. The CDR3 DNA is TGCGCCAGCAGTGATTATTTTGCGCTCGCCGATGGGGAGACCCAGTACTTC. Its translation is CASSDYFALADGETQYF.

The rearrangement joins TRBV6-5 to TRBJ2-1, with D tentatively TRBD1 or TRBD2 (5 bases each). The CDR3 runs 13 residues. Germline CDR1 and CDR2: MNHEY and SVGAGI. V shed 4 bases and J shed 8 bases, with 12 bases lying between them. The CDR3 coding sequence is TGTGCCAGCAGTTCTGAGGGGTGGGATGAGCAGTTCTTC. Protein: CASSSEGWDEQFF.

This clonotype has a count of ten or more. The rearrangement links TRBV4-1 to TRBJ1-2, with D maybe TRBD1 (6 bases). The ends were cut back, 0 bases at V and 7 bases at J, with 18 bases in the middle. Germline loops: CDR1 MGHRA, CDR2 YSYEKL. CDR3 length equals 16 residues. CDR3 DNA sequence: TGCGCCAGCAGCCAAGATCGGCCTGAGGGGGATGCTGGCTACACCTTC. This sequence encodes CASSQDRPEGDAGYTF.

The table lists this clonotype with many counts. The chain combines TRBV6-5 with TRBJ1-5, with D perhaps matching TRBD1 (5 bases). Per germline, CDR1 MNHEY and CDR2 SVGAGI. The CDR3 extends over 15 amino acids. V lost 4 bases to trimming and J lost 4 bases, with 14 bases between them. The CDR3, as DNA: TGTGCCAGCAGTTCAGCAGGGAGGGGTAATCAGCCCCAGCATTTT. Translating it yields CASSSAGRGNQPQHF.

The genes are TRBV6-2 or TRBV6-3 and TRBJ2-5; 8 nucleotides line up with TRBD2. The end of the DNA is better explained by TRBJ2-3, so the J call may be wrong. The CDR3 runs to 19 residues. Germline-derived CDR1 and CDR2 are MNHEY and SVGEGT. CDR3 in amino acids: CASRPSGVAGTYNQETQYF. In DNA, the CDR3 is TGTGCCAGCAGACCCTCGGGGGTAGCGGGGACCTATAACCAAGAGACGCAGTATTTT.

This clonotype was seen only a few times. Here the CDR3 DNA reads TGTGCCAGCAGCCAAGTTGGGCGGGAGTGGTGGAATGAGCAGTTCTTC. Its translation: CASSQVGREWWNEQFF. The rearrangement uses TRBV14 and TRBJ2-1; TRBD2 agrees at 7 bases. The length of the CDR3 is 16 residues. Germline V gene sequence: CDR1 SGHDN, CDR2 FVKESK. With V trimmed by 1 base and J by 7 bases, 10 bases remained unmatched.